A selection of T cell receptor beta chains follows, all from one sample in a study of blood T cell repertoires in COVID-19. Assay: immunoSEQ multiplex PCR; the TCRdb copy retains only in-frame clones and omits some. The repertoire holds tens of thousands of clones, with approximately 86% as singletons. Sample: peripheral blood. Receptors were obtained from a man between 65 and 85 years old with acute or convalescent COVID-19. Both conserved end residues are part of each CDR3. The D gene is left open where the match is weak. Not all rows give a size; the values are once, few, many and, for expanded clones, a class.

>NA|NA|TRBV18|TRBJ2-4
CASSPSAAEAKNIQYF
TGTGCCAGCTCACCAAGCGCTGCGGAGGCCAAAAACATTCAGTACTTC
>once|NA|TRBV5-5|TRBJ1-1
CASSFIESPNQPRNTEAFF
TGTGCCAGCAGCTTTATAGAGAGCCCTAACCAACCCCGCAACACTGAAGCTTTCTTT
>NA|TRBD1|TRBV29-1|TRBJ2-7
CSVEDTAGGYEQYF
TGCAGCGTTGAAGATACGGCAGGGGGCTACGAGCAGTACTTC
>NA|NA|TRBV7-9|TRBJ1-6
CASSLLQGGSPLHF
TGTGCCAGCAGCTTACTGCAGGGAGGTTCACCCCTCCACTTT
>NA|NA|TRBV7-9|TRBJ2-3
CASSLGGALADTQYF
TGTGCCAGCAGCTTAGGGGGCGCGCTTGCTGATACGCAGTATTTT
>NA|TRBD1|TRBV2|TRBJ1-1
CASKGGGLQNLNTEAFF
TGTGCCAGCAAAGGGGGCGGGCTACAGAATTTGAACACTGAAGCTTTCTTT
>NA|NA|TRBV5-8|TRBJ1-1
CASSLGLGGTEAFF
TGTGCCAGCAGCCTGGGGCTTGGGGGGACTGAAGCTTTCTTT
>NA|TRBD1|TRBV3-1/TRBV3-2|TRBJ1-4
CASSRRGQGRNEKLFF
TGTGCCAGCAGCCGCCGAGGACAGGGGCGAAATGAAAAACTGTTTTTT
>few|TRBD1|TRBV5-6|TRBJ1-5
CASSSGQGAYEPQHF
TGTGCCAGCAGCTCCGGACAGGGGGCTTATGAGCCCCAGCATTTT
>NA|TRBD1|TRBV5-1|TRBJ2-7
CASSLALDRVDEQYF
TGCGCCAGCAGCTTGGCTTTAGACAGGGTGGACGAGCAGTACTTC
>once|NA|TRBV3-1/TRBV3-2|TRBJ2-2
CASSLTRQSTGELFF
TGTGCCAGCAGCCTCACCCGACAGAGCACCGGGGAGCTGTTTTTT
>NA|TRBD1|TRBV9|TRBJ1-6
CASSAGDSYSPLHF
TGTGCCAGCAGCGCGGGGGACAGTTATTCACCCCTCCACTTT
>NA|NA|TRBV9|TRBJ1-6
CASSVDPSGMSSYNSPLHF
TGTGCCAGCAGCGTAGATCCGTCGGGGATGAGCTCCTATAATTCACCCCTCCACTTT
>few|NA|TRBV9|TRBJ2-1
CASSTAPLNEQFF
TGTGCCAGCAGCACAGCTCCCCTCAATGAGCAGTTCTTC
>NA|TRBD2|TRBV27|TRBJ2-7
CASRTSGGGYEQYF
TGTGCCAGCAGAACTAGCGGGGGGGGCTACGAGCAGTACTTC
>NA|TRBD1|TRBV19|TRBJ2-6
CASSDRGRRGANVLTF
TGTGCCAGTAGCGACAGGGGGCGACGTGGGGCCAACGTCCTGACTTTC
>NA|TRBD1|TRBV3-1/TRBV3-2|TRBJ1-5
CASSQDRGTGNQPQHF
TGTGCCAGCAGCCAAGATAGGGGGACAGGGAATCAGCCCCAGCATTTT
>NA|TRBD1|TRBV7-9|TRBJ1-2
CASSTGTGRGYTF
TGTGCCAGCAGCACCGGGACAGGGAGGGGCTACACCTTC
>NA|TRBD2|TRBV28|TRBJ2-1
CASSSPGAGVHEQFF
TGTGCCAGCAGTTCCCCTGGAGCGGGAGTCCATGAGCAGTTCTTC
>NA|NA|TRBV21-1|TRBJ2-2
CASSFRTSGTNTGELFF
TGTGCCAGCAGCTTCCGGACTAGCGGGACGAACACCGGGGAGCTGTTTTTT
>NA|NA|TRBV3-1/TRBV3-2|TRBJ2-4
CASSQPRQEKNIQYF
TGTGCCAGCAGCCAGCCGAGACAGGAAAAAAACATTCAGTACTTC
>NA|NA|TRBV7-8|TRBJ2-1
CASRVGLSHNEQFF
TGTGCCAGCAGAGTGGGACTCTCGCACAATGAGCAGTTCTTC
>once|TRBD2|TRBV13|TRBJ2-7
CASSLEPAGGREQYF
TGTGCCAGCAGCTTAGAACCAGCGGGGGGGCGAGAGCAGTACTTC
>NA|NA|TRBV27|TRBJ1-6
CASSYQGSYSYNSPLHF
TGTGCCAGCAGTTACCAGGGTTCGTACTCCTATAATTCACCCCTCCACTTT
>once|TRBD1|TRBV5-1|TRBJ1-1
CASGTVLNTEAFF
TGCGCCAGCGGGACAGTCCTGAACACTGAAGCTTTCTTT
>NA|TRBD1|TRBV7-8|TRBJ1-4
CASSLDRVGEKLFF
TGTGCCAGCAGCTTGGACAGGGTGGGTGAAAAACTGTTTTTT
>NA|NA|TRBV5-1|TRBJ2-5
CASSLDRVAETQYF
TGCGCCAGCAGCTTGGACAGGGTGGCGGAGACCCAGTACTTC